The 21 T cell receptor beta chains below all came from one sample that was sequenced in a study of cytomegalovirus exposure and HLA in healthy donors. The PCR ran on 60 Vbeta and 13 Jbeta primers. Measured with immunoSEQ multiplex PCR; TCRdb has only the in-frame clones, and not every one. Counted here are about 160,000 clones, 80% to 90% occurring once; the ten biggest clones make up under 2%. The sequencing sample was made of PBMCs. The receptor source for this set is a woman aged 18-30 years in good health and CMV-seronegative.

The chain couples TRBV5-4 to TRBJ2-2; TRBD1 might be the D (6 bases). Germline V gene data show CDR1 as SGHNT and CDR2 as YYREEE (reference sequence). The CDR3 runs to 15 residues. Deletions cut 2 bases from V and 1 base from J, with 9 bases between. The CDR3 sequence: CASSFHRENTGELFF. CDR3 in DNA: TGTGCCAGCAGCTTCCACAGGGAGAACACCGGGGAGCTGTTTTTT.

The chain has TRBV6-5 and TRBJ2-3; possibly TRBD2 for D (7 bases). The CDR3 totals 15 residues. V was cut by 6 bases and J by 4 bases, with 17 bases left in between. Germline V CDR1 and CDR2: MNHEY, SVGAGI. As DNA, the CDR3 is TGTGCCAGCAGCCAGAGAGGGGGGGCGGCAGATACGCAGTATTTT. It encodes CASSQRGGAADTQYF.

This rearrangement joins TRBV28 to TRBJ2-3; D uncertain. This CDR3 is 13 amino acids long. Germline CDR1 MDHEN, CDR2 SYDVKM. V shed 7 bases and J shed 1 base, with 9 bases lying between them. CDR3 region: CASTPQGTDTQYF. The CDR3 DNA reads TGTGCCAGCACCCCCCAGGGCACAGATACGCAGTATTTT.

This clone has more than one count but fewer than ten. This sequence joins TRBV5-4 and TRBJ2-7; possibly TRBD2 for D (5 bases). The V gene's germline CDR1 is SGHNT and CDR2 YYREEE (reference sequence). V was shortened by 4 bases and J by 2 bases, with 13 bases between the two germline ends. CDR3 length: 14 amino acids. CDR3 DNA: TGTGCCAGCAGCCCCGGACGGGGAACCTACGAGCAGTACTTC. Amino acids: CASSPGRGTYEQYF. Drawing the rest from reference TRBV5-4 and TRBJ2-7, the complete variable domain is ETGVTQSPTHLIKTRGQQVTLRCSSQSGHNTVSWYQQALGQGPQFIFQYYREEENGRGNFPPRFSGLQFPNYSSELNVNALELDDSALYLCASSPGRGTYEQYFGPGTRLTVT.

DNA for the CDR3: TGTGCCAGCAGCTTGGAGACGGGTTTGGGTGGCTACACCTTC. It translates to CASSLETGLGGYTF. The chain recombines TRBV5-4 with TRBJ1-2; no clear D gene. The CDR3 is made up of 14 amino acids. V lost 0 bases, J lost 7 bases, and 13 bases lay in between. Germline CDR1 is SGHNT and CDR2 is YYREEE (reference sequence).

The chain carries TRBV5-1 and TRBJ2-5; no firm D call. This CDR3 has 13 residues. Germline CDR1 reads SGHRS; CDR2 reads YFSETQ. V shed 0 bases and J shed 3 bases, with 6 bases lying between them. The CDR3 DNA sequence: TGCGCCAGCAGCTTGGCCCCGGAAGAGACCCAGTACTTC. This sequence encodes CASSLAPEETQYF.

The chain links TRBV7-8 to TRBJ1-3; no definite D call. The CDR3 covers 15 residues. Germline V gene lookup returns CDR1 SGHVS and CDR2 FQNEAQ. V was pared by 3 bases and J by 1 base, with 10 bases between. The CDR3 DNA sequence: TGTGCCAGCAGCTTTCGGTCAGGATCTGGAAACACCATATATTTT. Amino acid sequence: CASSFRSGSGNTIYF. Complete variable domain (other parts from reference TRBV7-8 and TRBJ1-3): GAGVSQSPRYKVAKRGQDVALRCDPISGHVSLFWYQQALGQGPEFLTYFQNEAQLDKSGLPSDRFFAERPEGSVSTLKIQRTQQEDSAVYLCASSFRSGSGNTIYFGEGSWLTVV.

V usage is TRBV28 and J usage is TRBJ2-3; 10 bases are shared with TRBD2. This CDR3 region has 19 residues. Germline V lookup: CDR1 MDHEN, CDR2 SYDVKM. V dropped 4 bases and J dropped 4; count of bases not matched to a gene: 17. CDR3 sequence (DNA): TGTGCCAGCAGTTCCTATGACCCTCCTCTAGCGGGAGTCCCAGATACGCAGTATTTT. Translation gives CASSSYDPPLAGVPDTQYF.

This chain uses TRBV28 with TRBJ1-2; 7 bases line up with TRBD1. V was pared by 8 bases and J by 4 bases, with 7 bases of the junction left unmatched. Germline V CDR1 and CDR2: MDHEN, SYDVKM. This CDR3 is built from 13 residues. In DNA form, the CDR3 reads TGTGCCAGCGCCGGGGACAGTTCCTATGGCTACACCTTC. This codes for CASAGDSSYGYTF.

The V and J genes are TRBV28 and TRBJ2-3, with TRBD1 as a possible D gene (5 bases). Germline V gene lookup returns CDR1 MDHEN and CDR2 SYDVKM. Between the trimmed V and J ends, which lost 3 bases and 3 bases, there was a span of 13 bases. This CDR3 region has 15 residues. The CDR3 protein is CASSFMGRETDTQYF. DNA for the CDR3: TGTGCCAGCAGTTTTATGGGCAGGGAAACAGATACGCAGTATTTT. The whole variable domain, filled in from reference TRBV28 and TRBJ2-3, reads DVKVTQSSRYLVKRTGEKVFLECVQDMDHENMFWYRQDPGLGLRLIYFSYDVKMKEKGDIPEGYSVSREKKERFSLILESASTNQTSMYLCASSFMGRETDTQYFGPGTRLTVL.

The rearrangement links TRBV7-9 to TRBJ1-2; D uncertain. Per germline, CDR1 SEHNR and CDR2 FQNEAQ (reference sequence). Trimming took 5 bases from V and 6 from J, leaving 13 bases between them. CDR3 length equals 13 residues. The CDR3 DNA reads as TGTGCCAGCAGCCCCGATGTGGCAAATGGCTACACCTTC. The encoded protein is CASSPDVANGYTF.

There are a few counts of this clone. The V call is TRBV5-1, the J call TRBJ2-2; 9 bases map to TRBD1. Trimming at V came to 4 bases and at J to 6 bases, leaving 7 bases not matched to a gene. The CDR3 has 15 residues. The germline V gene has CDR1 SGHRS and CDR2 YFSETQ. This chain's CDR3 is CASSPGQGGAGELFF. CDR3 sequence (DNA): TGCGCCAGCAGCCCGGGACAGGGTGGCGCCGGGGAGCTGTTTTTT.

This sequence joins TRBV5-5 and TRBJ2-3; no firm D call. CDR3 length equals 13 residues. The germline V and J ends were trimmed by 4 bases and 1 base, with 7 bases remaining between them. CDR1 and CDR2 from the germline V gene are SGHKS and YYEKEE (reference sequence). The CDR3 protein is CASSPSGTDTQYF. CDR3 DNA: TGTGCCAGCAGCCCGTCTGGCACAGATACGCAGTATTTT.

This clone has more than one count but fewer than ten. The chain has TRBV11-3 and TRBJ2-5, with 8 bases lining up with TRBD1. After removal of 6 bases from V and 1 base from J, the junction contained 7 bases not matched to a gene. The germline V gene encodes CDR1 SGHNT and CDR2 YENEEA. The CDR3 totals 15 residues. The CDR3, as DNA: TGTGCCAGCAGTCCGACAGGGGATCGCCAAGAGACCCAGTACTTC. As protein: CASSPTGDRQETQYF.

On this clone itself: Other nucleotide sequences in the sample specify the same CDR3. The V and J genes are TRBV5-8 and TRBJ2-7, with TRBD1 matching over 8 bases. With V trimmed by 4 bases and J by 3 bases, 6 bases remained unmatched. CDR3 length equals 14 residues. Looked up from germline, CDR1 is SGHTS and CDR2 is YDEGEE. The CDR3 DNA follows: TGTGCCAGCAGCCCCGGACAGGGTGGCTACGAGCAGTACTTC. Amino acids: CASSPGQGGYEQYF.

The gene calls are TRBV7-8 and TRBJ2-5; TRBD2 matches 9 bases. J lost 5 bases, V lost 3 bases, and 4 bases had no gene match. The CDR3 has 14 amino acids. Germline loops: CDR1 SGHVS, CDR2 FQNEAQ. Here the CDR3 DNA reads TGTGCCAGCAGCTTTCGCGGGAGGGGGGAGACCCAGTACTTC. Amino acids: CASSFRGRGETQYF.

The chain recombines TRBV18 with TRBJ1-4, with 7 bases aligning to TRBD1. This CDR3 has 15 amino acids. The V segment lost 1 base and the J segment 2 bases; nucleotides outside the gene matches: 1. The germline gives CDR1 KGHSH, CDR2 LQKENI. CDR3 nucleotide sequence: TGTGCCAGCTCACCACGGGGACAGACTAATGAAAAACTGTTTTTT. Encoded protein: CASSPRGQTNEKLFF.

This clone was counted a single time. V is TRBV28 and J is TRBJ2-3, with a tentative D call TRBD1 (5 bases). CDR1 and CDR2 from the germline V gene are MDHEN and SYDVKM. Trimming took 2 bases from V and 4 from J, leaving 13 bases between them. The CDR3 spans 15 residues. CDR3 in DNA: TGTGCCAGCAGTTTAACAAGGGGAAGGGCAGATACGCAGTATTTT. Protein sequence: CASSLTRGRADTQYF. Full variable domain (rest looked up from reference TRBV28 and TRBJ2-3): DVKVTQSSRYLVKRTGEKVFLECVQDMDHENMFWYRQDPGLGLRLIYFSYDVKMKEKGDIPEGYSVSREKKERFSLILESASTNQTSMYLCASSLTRGRADTQYFGPGTRLTVL.

This clone has only a few counts. V usage is TRBV7-2 and J usage is TRBJ1-4, with TRBD1 matching over 8 bases. The ends lost 1 base at V and 5 bases at J; junction bases unmatched: 3. The CDR3 loop spans 15 amino acids. CDR1 is SGHTA, CDR2 FQGNSA, per germline. Written as DNA, the CDR3 is TGTGCCAGCAGCTTAGTAAGACAGGGGAATGAAAAACTGTTTTTT. This codes for CASSLVRQGNEKLFF.

V and J are TRBV5-1 and TRBJ2-2; the D gene is possibly TRBD2 (6 bases). Between the trimmed V and J ends, which lost 2 bases and 9 bases, there was a span of 23 bases. CDR1 is SGHRS, CDR2 YFSETQ, per germline. The CDR3 sequence is 17 residues long. The CDR3 is CASSFPEGPTWVRELFF. The DNA for the CDR3 is TGCGCCAGCAGCTTCCCGGAGGGGCCGACCTGGGTCCGGGAGCTGTTTTTT.

Comment on this clone: The same CDR3 also results from other DNA sequences found in this sample. This rearrangement joins TRBV4-1 to TRBJ2-1; the match to TRBD1 covers 9 bases. The length of the CDR3 is 15 residues. Germline V gives CDR1 MGHRA, CDR2 YSYEKL. Trimming removed 4 bases from V and 3 bases from J; junction bases left unmatched: 4. The CDR3 DNA follows: TGCGCCAGCAGCCCCGGGACAGGGCTCTACAATGAGCAGTTCTTC. This translates into CASSPGTGLYNEQFF.